This T cell receptor (beta chain) was obtained from a study of T cell repertoires in cytomegalovirus infection. As for the study in general: Newly reported HLA-C-restricted and thoroughly characterized HLA-B-restricted CMV epitopes were employed.

TCRdb called the reads again in MiXCR, with one record for every CDR3 protein. Seen here are hundreds of thousands of distinct CDR3 sequences, about 39% observed once, and the top ten hold 43%. The CDR3 has 13 residues. Trimming removed 1 base at V and 9 bases at J, with 10 bases between. Germline-derived CDR1 and CDR2 are SGHVS and FNYEAQ. The table lists this clonotype with a few counts. Its matching antigen is unknown. The sample consisted of cultured PBMCs, taken from culture after CMV antigen stimulation. The J gene is TRBJ2-1, the V gene TRBV7-6; no clear D gene. This clonotype was obtained from a human donor in good health (CMV status not recorded). Some clones in this sample may be carry-over from other donors' samples. CDR3 region: CASSLGTGVEQFF. The CDR3 DNA is TGTGCCAGCAGCTTAGGAACGGGTGTTGAGCAGTTCTTC. The variable domain in full, with the rest retrieved from reference TRBV7-6 and TRBJ2-1, is GAGVSQSPRYKVTKRGQDVALRCDPISGHVSLYWYRQALGQGPEFLTYFNYEAQQDKSGLPNDRFSAERPEGSISTLTIQRTEQRDSAMYRCASSLGTGVEQFFGPGTRLTVL.